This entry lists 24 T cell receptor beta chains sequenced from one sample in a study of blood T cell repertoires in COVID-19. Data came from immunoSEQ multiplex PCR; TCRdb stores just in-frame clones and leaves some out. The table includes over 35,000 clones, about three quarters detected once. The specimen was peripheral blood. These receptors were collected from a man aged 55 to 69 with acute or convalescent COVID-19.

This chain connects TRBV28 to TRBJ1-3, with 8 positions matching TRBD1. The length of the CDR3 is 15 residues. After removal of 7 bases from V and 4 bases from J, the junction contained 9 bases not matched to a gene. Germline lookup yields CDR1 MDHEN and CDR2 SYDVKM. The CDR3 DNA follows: TGTGCCAGCAAATTTACAGGGGGAGTCGGAAACACCATATATTTT. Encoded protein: CASKFTGGVGNTIYF.

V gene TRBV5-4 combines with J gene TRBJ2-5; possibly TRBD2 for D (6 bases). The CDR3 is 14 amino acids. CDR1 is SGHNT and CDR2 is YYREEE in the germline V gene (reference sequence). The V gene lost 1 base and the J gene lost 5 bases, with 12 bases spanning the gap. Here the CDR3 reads CASSLFGGGETQYF. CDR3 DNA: TGTGCCAGCAGCTTGTTTGGGGGAGGTGAGACCCAGTACTTC.

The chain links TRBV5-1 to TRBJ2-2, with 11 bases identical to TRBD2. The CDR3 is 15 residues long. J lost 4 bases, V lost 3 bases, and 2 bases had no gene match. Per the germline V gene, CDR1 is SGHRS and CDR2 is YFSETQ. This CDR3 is CASSYGTSGTGELFF. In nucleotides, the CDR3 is TGCGCCAGCAGCTATGGGACTAGCGGCACCGGGGAGCTGTTTTTT.

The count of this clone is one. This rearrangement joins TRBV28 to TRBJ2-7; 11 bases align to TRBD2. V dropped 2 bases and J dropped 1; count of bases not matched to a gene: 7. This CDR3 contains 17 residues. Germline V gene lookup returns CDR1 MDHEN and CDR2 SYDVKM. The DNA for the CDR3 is TGTGCCAGCAGTTTAGGGACTAGCGGTACGCGGTCCTACGAGCAGTACTTC. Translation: CASSLGTSGTRSYEQYF.

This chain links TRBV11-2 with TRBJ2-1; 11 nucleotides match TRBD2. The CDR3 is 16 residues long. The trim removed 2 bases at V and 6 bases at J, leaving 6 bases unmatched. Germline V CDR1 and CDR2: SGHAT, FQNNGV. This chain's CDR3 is CASSLRVAGGGNEQFF. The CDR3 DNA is TGTGCCAGCAGCTTACGGGTAGCGGGAGGGGGCAATGAGCAGTTCTTC.

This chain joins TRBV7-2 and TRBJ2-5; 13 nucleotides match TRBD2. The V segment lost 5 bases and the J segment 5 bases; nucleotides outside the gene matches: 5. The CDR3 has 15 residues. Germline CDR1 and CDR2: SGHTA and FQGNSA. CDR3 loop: CASSTGLAGFETQYF. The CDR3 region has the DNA TGTGCCAGCAGCACGGGACTAGCGGGATTTGAGACCCAGTACTTC.

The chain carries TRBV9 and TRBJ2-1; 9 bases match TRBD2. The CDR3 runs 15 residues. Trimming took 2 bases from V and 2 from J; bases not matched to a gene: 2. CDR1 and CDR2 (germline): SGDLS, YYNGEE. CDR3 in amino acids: CASSVAGGTYNEQFF. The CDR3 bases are TGTGCCAGCAGCGTGGCGGGAGGGACCTACAATGAGCAGTTCTTC.

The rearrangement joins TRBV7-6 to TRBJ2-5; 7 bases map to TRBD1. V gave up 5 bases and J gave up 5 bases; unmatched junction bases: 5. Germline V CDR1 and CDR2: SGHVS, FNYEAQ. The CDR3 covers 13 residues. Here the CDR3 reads CASSRQGWETQYF. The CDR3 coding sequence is TGTGCCAGCAGCAGACAGGGTTGGGAGACCCAGTACTTC.

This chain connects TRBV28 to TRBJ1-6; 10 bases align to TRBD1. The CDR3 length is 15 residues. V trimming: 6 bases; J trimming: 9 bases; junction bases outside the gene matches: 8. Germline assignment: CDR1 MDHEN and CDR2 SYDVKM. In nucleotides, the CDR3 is TGTGCCAGCAGGGCAGGGACAGGGGTCGGTTCACCCCTCCACTTT. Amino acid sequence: CASRAGTGVGSPLHF.

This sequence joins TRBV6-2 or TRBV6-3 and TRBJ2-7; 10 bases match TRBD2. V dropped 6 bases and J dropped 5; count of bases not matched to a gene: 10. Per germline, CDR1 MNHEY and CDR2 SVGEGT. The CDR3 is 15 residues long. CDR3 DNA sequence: TGTGCCAGCAGCGAGGCTAGCGGGAGTGTGCACGAGCAGTACTTC. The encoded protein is CASSEASGSVHEQYF.

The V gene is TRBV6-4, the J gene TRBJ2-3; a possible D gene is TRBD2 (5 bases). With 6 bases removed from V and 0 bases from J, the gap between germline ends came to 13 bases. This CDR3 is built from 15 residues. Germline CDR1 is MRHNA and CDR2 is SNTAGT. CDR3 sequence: CASRHLSDSTDTQYF. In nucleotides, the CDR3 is TGTGCCAGCAGGCATCTTAGCGATAGCACAGATACGCAGTATTTT.

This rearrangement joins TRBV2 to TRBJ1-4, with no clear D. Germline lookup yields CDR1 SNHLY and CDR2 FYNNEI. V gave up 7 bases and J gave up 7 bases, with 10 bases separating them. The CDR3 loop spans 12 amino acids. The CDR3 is CASNKIGEKLFF. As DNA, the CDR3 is TGTGCCAGCAACAAGATTGGTGAAAAACTGTTTTTT.

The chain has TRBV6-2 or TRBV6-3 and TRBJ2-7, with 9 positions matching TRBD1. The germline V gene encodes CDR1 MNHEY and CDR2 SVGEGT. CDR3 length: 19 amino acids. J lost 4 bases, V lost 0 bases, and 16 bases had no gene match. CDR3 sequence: CASSYSTTNPGQGVYEQYF. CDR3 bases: TGTGCCAGCAGTTACTCGACAACCAACCCGGGACAGGGTGTGTACGAGCAGTACTTC.

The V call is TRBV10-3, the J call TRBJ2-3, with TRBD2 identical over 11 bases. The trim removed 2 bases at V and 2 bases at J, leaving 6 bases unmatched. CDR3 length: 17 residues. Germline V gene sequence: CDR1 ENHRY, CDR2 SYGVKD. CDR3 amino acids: CAISEPSLAGDTDTQYF. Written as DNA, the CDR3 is TGTGCCATCAGTGAGCCTTCACTAGCGGGAGACACAGATACGCAGTATTTT.

The DNA for the CDR3 is TGTGCCAGCAGTACCGCGGACACAGATACGCAGTATTTT. Translation: CASSTADTDTQYF. The chain has TRBV12-3 or TRBV12-4 and TRBJ2-3, with D uncertain. V gave up 5 bases and J gave up 2 bases, with 8 bases separating them. This CDR3 is 13 amino acids long.

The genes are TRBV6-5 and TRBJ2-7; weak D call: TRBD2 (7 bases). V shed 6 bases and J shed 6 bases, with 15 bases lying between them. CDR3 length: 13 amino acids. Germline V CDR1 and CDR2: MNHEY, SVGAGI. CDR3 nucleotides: TGTGCCAGCAGCCTGGGAGGGGGGCGCGAGCAGTACTTC. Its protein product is CASSLGGGREQYF.

The CDR3 sequence: CASSRWADSRRSYGYTF. The CDR3 region has the DNA TGTGCCAGCAGTCGGTGGGCAGACAGCAGAAGGTCCTATGGCTACACCTTC. The genes are TRBV6-2 or TRBV6-3 and TRBJ1-2; D may be TRBD1 (5 bases). V lost 5 bases to trimming and J lost 4 bases, with 23 bases between them. This CDR3 spans 17 amino acids. The germline CDR1 and CDR2 sequences are MNHEY and SVGEGT.

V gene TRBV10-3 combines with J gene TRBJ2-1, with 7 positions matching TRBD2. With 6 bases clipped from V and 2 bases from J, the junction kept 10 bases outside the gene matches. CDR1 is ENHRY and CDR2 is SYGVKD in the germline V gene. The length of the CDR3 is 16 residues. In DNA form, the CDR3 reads TGTGCCATCAGGGGTAGCGGGCCCTCCGCCTACAATGAGCAGTTCTTC. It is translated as CAIRGSGPSAYNEQFF.

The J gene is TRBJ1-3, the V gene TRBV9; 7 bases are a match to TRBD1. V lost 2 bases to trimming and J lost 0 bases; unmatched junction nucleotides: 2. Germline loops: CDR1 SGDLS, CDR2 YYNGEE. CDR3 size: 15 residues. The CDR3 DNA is TGTGCCAGCAGCGTGGGACAGAACTCTGGAAACACCATATATTTT. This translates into CASSVGQNSGNTIYF.

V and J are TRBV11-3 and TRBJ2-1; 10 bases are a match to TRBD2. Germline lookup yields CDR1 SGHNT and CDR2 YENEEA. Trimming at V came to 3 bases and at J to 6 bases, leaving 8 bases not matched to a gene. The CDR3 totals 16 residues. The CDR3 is CASSFDGSSGSNEQFF. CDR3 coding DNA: TGTGCCAGCAGCTTTGATGGGTCTAGCGGGAGCAATGAGCAGTTCTTC.

The DNA of the CDR3 is TGTGCCAGCAGCTTAATTGGGGGCGGGAGGGCCTACAATGAGCAGTTCTTC. This encodes CASSLIGGGRAYNEQFF. The chain carries TRBV7-2 and TRBJ2-1; 9 bases map to TRBD2. The CDR3 contains 17 residues. The germline V gene encodes CDR1 SGHTA and CDR2 FQGNSA. V lost 2 bases and J lost 2; bases outside the gene matches: 7.

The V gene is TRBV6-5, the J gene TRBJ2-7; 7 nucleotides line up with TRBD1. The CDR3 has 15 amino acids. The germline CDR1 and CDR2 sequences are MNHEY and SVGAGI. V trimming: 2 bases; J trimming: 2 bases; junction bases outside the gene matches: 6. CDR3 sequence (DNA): TGTGCCAGCAGTTACGTTACAGGGGCCACCTACGAGCAGTACTTC. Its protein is CASSYVTGATYEQYF.

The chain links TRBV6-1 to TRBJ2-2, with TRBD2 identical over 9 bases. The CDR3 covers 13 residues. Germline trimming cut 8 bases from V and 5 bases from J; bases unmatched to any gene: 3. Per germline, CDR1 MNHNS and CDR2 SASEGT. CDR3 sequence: CASLAGATGELFF. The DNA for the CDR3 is TGTGCCAGCTTAGCGGGAGCAACCGGGGAGCTGTTTTTT.

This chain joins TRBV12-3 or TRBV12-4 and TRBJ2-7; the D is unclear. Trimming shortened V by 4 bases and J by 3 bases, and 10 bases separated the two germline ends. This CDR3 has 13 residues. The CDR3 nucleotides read TGTGCCAGCAGTTCTACCCGTGACTACGAGCAGTACTTC. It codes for CASSSTRDYEQYF.